The 5 T cell receptor beta chains presented below share a single source sample, sequenced in a study of control samples from healthy donors and cancer patients. This table comes from immunoSEQ multiplex PCR, and its TCRdb copy is limited to in-frame clones, with some not included. The repertoire includes approximately 90,000 clones, over 65% of them detected once, and around 2.1% sits in the top ten. The sequencing input was blood. Receptors were obtained from a woman aged 40 to 49 in good health.

The chain couples TRBV15 to TRBJ2-3; D is unresolved. Germline CDR1 and CDR2: LNHNV and YYDKDF (reference sequence). Trimming stripped 8 bases from V and 3 bases from J, with 12 bases between. This CDR3 comprises 13 residues. This chain's CDR3 is CATGGWKTDTQYF. CDR3 bases: TGTGCCACCGGTGGTTGGAAAACAGATACGCAGTATTTT.

The chain is built from TRBV9 and TRBJ2-3, with D unresolved. V was trimmed by 4 bases and J by 2 bases, leaving 2 bases between them. The CDR3 contains 11 residues. Germline CDR1 reads SGDLS; CDR2 reads YYNGEE. CDR3 in amino acids: CASSSTDTQYF. The CDR3, as DNA: TGTGCCAGCAGCTCCACAGATACGCAGTATTTT. The complete variable domain, with remaining parts taken from reference TRBV9 and TRBJ2-3, reads DSGVTQTPKHLITATGQRVTLRCSPRSGDLSVYWYQQSLDQGLQFLIQYYNGEERAKGNILERFSAQQFPDLHSELNLSSLELGDSALYFCASSSTDTQYFGPGTRLTVL.

The V and J genes are TRBV9 and TRBJ2-5, with 8 bases lining up with TRBD1. V was clipped by 1 base and J by 7 bases; unmatched bases: 12. This CDR3 spans 16 amino acids. The V gene's germline CDR1 is SGDLS and CDR2 YYNGEE. The CDR3 reads CASSVSGQASGGTQYF. CDR3 DNA sequence: TGTGCCAGCAGCGTATCGGGACAGGCCTCTGGGGGGACCCAGTACTTC.

This rearrangement joins TRBV15 to TRBJ2-7; D call uncertain. Germline V gene lookup returns CDR1 LNHNV and CDR2 YYDKDF (reference sequence). The CDR3 runs 12 residues. Trimming took off 3 bases at V and 1 base at J, with 4 bases between the two ends. CDR3 sequence reads: CATSRDSYEQYF. The CDR3, as DNA: TGTGCCACCAGCAGGGATTCCTACGAGCAGTACTTC. Based on the CDR3 plus reference TRBV15 and TRBJ2-7, the full variable domain is DAMVIQNPRYQVTQFGKPVTLSCSQTLNHNVMYWYQQKSSQAPKLLFHYYDKDFNNEADTPDNFQSRRPNTSFCFLDIRSPGLGDTAMYLCATSRDSYEQYFGPGTRLTVT.

The chain recombines TRBV30 with TRBJ2-4; D is perhaps TRBD1 (5 bases). Germline CDR1 is GTSNPN and CDR2 is SVGIG (reference sequence). The CDR3 consists of 13 residues. Trimming pared 2 bases from V and 11 bases from J, leaving 16 bases between. CDR3 in amino acids: CAWSSTPKGVQYF. CDR3 nucleotide sequence: TGTGCCTGGAGTTCGACTCCGAAAGGGGTTCAGTACTTC.